This section outlines one T cell receptor (beta chain) sequence together with its context. The protocol was immunoSEQ multiplex PCR, while the TCRdb copy is restricted to in-frame clones and leaves out a portion. The table lists over 55,000 clones, around 90% of them singletons. These data originate in a study of T cells in localized non-small cell lung cancer. Germline values: CDR1 SNHLY, CDR2 FYNNEI. The CDR3 covers 15 residues. Trimming at V came to 1 base and at J to 7 bases, leaving 9 bases not matched to a gene. The V gene is TRBV2, the J gene TRBJ1-2; 7 nucleotides agree with TRBD1. This TCR derives from a woman aged 40 to 75 with stage I lung adenocarcinoma. The material sequenced was peripheral blood, taken before any cancer treatment. The CDR3 DNA is TGTGCCAGCAGTGAAGAAAGGGGGCTCCAGGTTGGCTACACCTTC. This codes for CASSEERGLQVGYTF.